This TCR beta chain was observed in a study of Ad26.COV2.S vaccination and SARS-CoV-2 variants. General observations from the study: The analyses of TCR breadth and depth may have understated the size of total T cell responses. Reported post-vaccination CD8+ and CD4+ T cell responses to spike showed substantial breadth.

As for treatment: roughly 18 received Ad26.COV2.S at low or high dose, single or two shots; 5 received placebo; per-sample allocation not given. The samples were gathered on day 63 after the first injection of vaccine or placebo. Expressing Wuhan-strain SARS-CoV-2 spike, an Ad26 vector served as the vaccine. TCRdb's table, derived via immunoSEQ multiplex PCR, lists solely in-frame clones and lacks some. Among around 450,000 clones listed, about 92% were seen once. About this clone itself: What it recognizes is unknown.

V was pared by 1 base and J by 0 bases, with 4 bases between. The CDR3 is 15 residues long. Germline V CDR1 and CDR2: LGHDT, YNNKEL (reference sequence). The V and J genes are TRBV3-1 (or the pseudogene TRBV3-2) and TRBJ1-6; no clear D. The receptor comes from a person aged 18-65 years who received the Ad26.COV2.S COVID-19 vaccine or a placebo. The sequencing used peripheral blood, collected in a trial of Ad26.COV2.S vaccine versus placebo. CDR3 amino acids: CASSQGPSYNSPLHF. DNA of the CDR3: TGTGCCAGCAGCCAAGGACCCTCCTATAATTCACCCCTCCACTTT.